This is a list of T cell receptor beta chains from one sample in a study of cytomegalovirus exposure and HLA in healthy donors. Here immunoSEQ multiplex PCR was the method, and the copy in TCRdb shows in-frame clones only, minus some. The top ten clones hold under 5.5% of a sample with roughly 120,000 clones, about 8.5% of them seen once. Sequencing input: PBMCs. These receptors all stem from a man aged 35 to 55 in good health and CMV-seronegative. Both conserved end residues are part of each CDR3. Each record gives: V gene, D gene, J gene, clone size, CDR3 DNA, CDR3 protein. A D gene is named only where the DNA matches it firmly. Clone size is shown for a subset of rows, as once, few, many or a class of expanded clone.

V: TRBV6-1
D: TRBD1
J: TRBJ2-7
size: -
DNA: TGTGCCAGCAGTGGCCGGGACAGGGTCCCCGAGCAGTACTTC
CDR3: CASSGRDRVPEQYF

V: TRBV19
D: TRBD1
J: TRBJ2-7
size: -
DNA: TGTGCCAGTAGTAGATCCGGGACAGGGCTCTACTCCTACGAGCAGTACTTC
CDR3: CASSRSGTGLYSYEQYF

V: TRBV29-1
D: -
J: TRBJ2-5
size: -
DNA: TGCAGCGCCACAGGGTCACGGGAGACCCAGTACTTC
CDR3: CSATGSRETQYF

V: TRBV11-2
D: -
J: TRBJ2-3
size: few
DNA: TGTGCCAGCAGCTACTATAGCACAGATACGCAGTATTTT
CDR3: CASSYYSTDTQYF

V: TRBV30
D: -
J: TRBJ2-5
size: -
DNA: TGTGCCTGGTACGTCCTAGAAGAGACCCTGTACTTC
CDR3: CAWYVLEETLYF

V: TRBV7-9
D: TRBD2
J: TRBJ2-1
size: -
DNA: TGTGCCAGCAGCTTAGGCGGGGGGATTTTCGATGAGCAGTTCTTC
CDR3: CASSLGGGIFDEQFF

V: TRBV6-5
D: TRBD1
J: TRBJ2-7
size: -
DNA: TGTGCCAGCAGAATGAGGGACAGGGACTACGAGCAGTACTTC
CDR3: CASRMRDRDYEQYF

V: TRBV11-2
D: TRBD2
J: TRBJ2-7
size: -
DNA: TGTGCCAGCAGCTTAGGCGGGGCGGATAGCGGGGCCCACTACGAGCAGTACTTC
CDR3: CASSLGGADSGAHYEQYF

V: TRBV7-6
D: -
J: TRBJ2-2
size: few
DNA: TGTGCCAGCAGCCCCTACAGAACCGGGGAGCTGTTTTTT
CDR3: CASSPYRTGELFF

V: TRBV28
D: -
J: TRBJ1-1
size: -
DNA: TGTGCCATTTCCCGGGGGGGGGATGGGAACACTGAAGCTTTCTTT
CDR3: CAISRGGDGNTEAFF

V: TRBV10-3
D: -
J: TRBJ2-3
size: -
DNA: TGTGCCATCAGTGGGGGCAGGGATGCAGATACGCAGTATTTT
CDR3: CAISGGRDADTQYF

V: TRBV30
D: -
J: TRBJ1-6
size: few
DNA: TGTGCCTCACGGACAGCCCAAGGGTCACCCCTCCACTTT
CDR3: CASRTAQGSPLHF

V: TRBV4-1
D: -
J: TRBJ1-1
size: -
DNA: TGCGCCAGCAGCCAACAACAGGGATTCACTGAAGCTTTCTTT
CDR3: CASSQQQGFTEAFF

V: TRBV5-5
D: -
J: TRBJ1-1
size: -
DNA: TGTGCCAGCAGCTTCGGTATGAACACTGAAGCTTTCTTT
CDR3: CASSFGMNTEAFF

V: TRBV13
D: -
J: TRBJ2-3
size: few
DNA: TGTGCCAGCAGCTCGGGACTCAGCACAGATACGCAGTATTTT
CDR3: CASSSGLSTDTQYF

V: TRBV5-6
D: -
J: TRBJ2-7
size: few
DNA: TGTGCCAGCAGCTTGGGTCCAGGGGTATACGAGCAGTACTTC
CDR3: CASSLGPGVYEQYF

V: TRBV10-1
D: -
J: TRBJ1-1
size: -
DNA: TGCGCCAGCTCCCTGGACAGTACTTTGAACACTGAAGCTTTCTTT
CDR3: CASSLDSTLNTEAFF

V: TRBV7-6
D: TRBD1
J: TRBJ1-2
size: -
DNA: TGTGCCAGCAGCCATGGGACAGGGGGCGCCTATGGCTACACCTTC
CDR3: CASSHGTGGAYGYTF

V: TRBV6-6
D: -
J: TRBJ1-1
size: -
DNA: TGTGCCAGCAACATTACTCCGGGGAGGGCTTTCTTT
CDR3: CASNITPGRAFF

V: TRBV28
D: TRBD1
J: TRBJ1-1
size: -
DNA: TGTGCCAGCAGTTCCGACGGACAGGATGGGAACACTGAAGCTTTCTTT
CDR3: CASSSDGQDGNTEAFF

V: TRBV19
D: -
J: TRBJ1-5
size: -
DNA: TGTGCCAGTAGTGGGTGGGCCCACCAGCCCCAGCATTTT
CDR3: CASSGWAHQPQHF

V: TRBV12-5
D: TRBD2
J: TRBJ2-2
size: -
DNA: TGTGCTAGTGGTACCGGGACTAGCGGGGGGGAAGACACCGGGGAGCTGTTTTTT
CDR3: CASGTGTSGGEDTGELFF

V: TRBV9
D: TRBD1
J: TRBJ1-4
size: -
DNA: TGTGCCAGCAGCCAAGGACAGGGAGGGGCTAATGAAAAACTGTTTTTT
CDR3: CASSQGQGGANEKLFF

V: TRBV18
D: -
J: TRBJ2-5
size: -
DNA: TGTGCCAGCTCACCAGGCGGGGTTCAAGAGACCCAGTACTTC
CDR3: CASSPGGVQETQYF

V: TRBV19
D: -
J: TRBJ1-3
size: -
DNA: TGTGCCAGTAGTGCGACCGGGGCAGGGGCTGGAAACACCATATATTTT
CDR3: CASSATGAGAGNTIYF

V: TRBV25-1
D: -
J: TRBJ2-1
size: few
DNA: TGTGCCAGCAGTGACCTGACTAGGAACAATGAGCAGTTCTTC
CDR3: CASSDLTRNNEQFF

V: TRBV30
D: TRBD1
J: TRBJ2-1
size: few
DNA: TGTGCCTGGGGGACAGGGGTCCACAATGAGCAGTTCTTC
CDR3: CAWGTGVHNEQFF

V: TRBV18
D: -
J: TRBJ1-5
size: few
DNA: TGTGCCAGCTCACCAAGTACAGGGAATAGCAATCAGCCCCAGCATTTT
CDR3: CASSPSTGNSNQPQHF

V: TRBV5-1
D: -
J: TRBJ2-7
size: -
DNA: TGCGCCAGCAGCCGCCAGGACATCCCATACGAGCAGTACTTC
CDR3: CASSRQDIPYEQYF

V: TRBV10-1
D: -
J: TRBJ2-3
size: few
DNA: TGCGCCAGCAGTGAGTGGGCGATCACAGATACGCAGTATTTT
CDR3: CASSEWAITDTQYF

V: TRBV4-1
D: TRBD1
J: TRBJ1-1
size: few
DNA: TGCGCCAGCAGTCCAGGGGGGAACACTGAAGCTTTCTTT
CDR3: CASSPGGNTEAFF

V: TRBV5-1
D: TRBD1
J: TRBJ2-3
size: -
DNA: TGCGCCAGCAGCTTCTCGCCGGGACAGAACACAGATACGCAGTATTTT
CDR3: CASSFSPGQNTDTQYF

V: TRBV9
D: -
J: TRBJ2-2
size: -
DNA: TGTGCCAGCAGCGTAGACAGGCCTCCCGGGGAGCTGTTTTTT
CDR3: CASSVDRPPGELFF

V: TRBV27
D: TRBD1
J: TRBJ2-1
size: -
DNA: TGTGCCAGCAGTTTACGGACAGGTATTGACAATGAGCAGTTCTTC
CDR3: CASSLRTGIDNEQFF

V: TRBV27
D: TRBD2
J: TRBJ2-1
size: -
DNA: TGTGCCAGCAGTTCGGGACTAGCCTATGACAATGAGCAGTTCTTC
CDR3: CASSSGLAYDNEQFF

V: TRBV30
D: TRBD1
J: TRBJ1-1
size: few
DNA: TGTGCCTGGATCAAACAGGGGGTAGCTTTCTTT
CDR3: CAWIKQGVAFF

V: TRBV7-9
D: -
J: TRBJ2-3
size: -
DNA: TGTGCCAGCAGCTTAGGGACAATCGATACGCAGTATTTT
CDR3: CASSLGTIDTQYF

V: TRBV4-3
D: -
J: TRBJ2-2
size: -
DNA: TGCGCCAGCAGCACTGCGAACACCGGGGAGCTGTTTTTT
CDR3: CASSTANTGELFF

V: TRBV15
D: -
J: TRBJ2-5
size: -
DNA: TGTGCCACCAGCAGAGTTCGACAGGGACGGGGGGAGACCCAGTACTTC
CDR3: CATSRVRQGRGETQYF

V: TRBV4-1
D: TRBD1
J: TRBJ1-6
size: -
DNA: TGCGCCAGCAGCCAGAGGTTGAGACAGGGCCGAGATAATTCACCCCTCCACTTT
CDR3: CASSQRLRQGRDNSPLHF

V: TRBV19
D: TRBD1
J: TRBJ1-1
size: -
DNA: TGTGCCAGTTCCTCACAGGGGCTTAACACTGAAGCTTTCTTT
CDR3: CASSSQGLNTEAFF

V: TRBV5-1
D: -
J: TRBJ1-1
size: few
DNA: TGCGCCAGCAGCATAGGTCGCGGGATGAACACTGAAGCTTTCTTT
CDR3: CASSIGRGMNTEAFF

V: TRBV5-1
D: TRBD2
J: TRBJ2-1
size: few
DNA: TGCGCCAGCAGCTTGGCCCCCAGTGGCGGGGGGTACAATGAGCAGTTCTTC
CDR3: CASSLAPSGGGYNEQFF

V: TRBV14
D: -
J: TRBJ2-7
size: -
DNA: TGTGCCAGCAGCCACGGACTCTCCTACGAGCAGTACTTC
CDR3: CASSHGLSYEQYF

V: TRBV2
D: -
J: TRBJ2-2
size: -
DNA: TGTGCCAGCAGTGCGTACGGTAACACCGGGGAGCTGTTTTTT
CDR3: CASSAYGNTGELFF

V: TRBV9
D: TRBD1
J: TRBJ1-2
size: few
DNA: TGTGCCAGCAGCGTAGCTACCGGTCAGGGGGGAGGCTACACCTTC
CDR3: CASSVATGQGGGYTF

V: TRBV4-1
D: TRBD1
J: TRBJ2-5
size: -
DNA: TGCGCCAGCAGCTCATCAGTCCGGGACAGGGGAAAGACCCAGTACTTC
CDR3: CASSSSVRDRGKTQYF

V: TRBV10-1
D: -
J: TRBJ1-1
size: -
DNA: TGCGCCAGCTCCAAGGGGCCGAACACTGAAGCTTTCTTT
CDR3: CASSKGPNTEAFF

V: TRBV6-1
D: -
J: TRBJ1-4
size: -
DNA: TGTGCCAGCAGTGCCCTTCGGGTTAATGAAAAACTGTTTTTT
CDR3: CASSALRVNEKLFF

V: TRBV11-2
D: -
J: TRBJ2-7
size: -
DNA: TGTGCCAGCAGCTTGTCGCGGGGGCCTTCCTACGAGCAGTACTTC
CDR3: CASSLSRGPSYEQYF

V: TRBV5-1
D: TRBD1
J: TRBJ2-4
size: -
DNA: TGCGCCAGCAGCCCCTGGGGACAGGGGGCCCTTCAGTACTTC
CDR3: CASSPWGQGALQYF

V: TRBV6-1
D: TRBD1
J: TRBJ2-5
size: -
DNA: TGTGCCAGCAGGGACAGGGATAGAGAGACCCAGTACTTC
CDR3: CASRDRDRETQYF

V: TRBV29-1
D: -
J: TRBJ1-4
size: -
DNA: TGCAGCGCCCTGGGGGGGGCGAACGAAAAACTGTTTTTT
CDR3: CSALGGANEKLFF

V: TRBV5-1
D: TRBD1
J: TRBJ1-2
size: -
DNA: TGCGCCAGCAGCGCGGGGGGACAGGGGGCGTATGGCTACACCTTC
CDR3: CASSAGGQGAYGYTF

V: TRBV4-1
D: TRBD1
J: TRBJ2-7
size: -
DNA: TGCGCCAGCAGCCAGCTCGAGACAGGGGGCGGCTACGAGCAGTACTTC
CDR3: CASSQLETGGGYEQYF

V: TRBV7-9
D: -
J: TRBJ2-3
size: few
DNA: TGTGCCAGCAGCAATTCGGGAAATACGCAGTATTTT
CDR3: CASSNSGNTQYF

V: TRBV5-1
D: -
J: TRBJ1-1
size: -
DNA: TGCGCCAGCAGCCTTTTGGACGGGGAGTGGACTGAAGCTTTCTTT
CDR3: CASSLLDGEWTEAFF

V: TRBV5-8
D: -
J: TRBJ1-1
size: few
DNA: TGTGCCAGCAGCTACGCGAGGCGGGAGAACACTGAAGCTTTCTTT
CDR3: CASSYARRENTEAFF